What follows are 25 T cell receptor beta chains derived from one specimen sequenced in a study of T cell responses to AZD1222 COVID-19 vaccine. Libraries were prepared by immunoSEQ multiplex PCR; TCRdb keeps only in-frame clonotypes and omits some of them. The table shows more than 65,000 clones, with around 73% occurring only once. The material was peripheral blood, obtained on day 0 of AZD1222 vaccination. The receptors come from an adult in good health.

V usage is TRBV5-4 and J usage is TRBJ2-5; possible D gene TRBD2, 5 bases. Per germline, CDR1 SGHNT and CDR2 YYREEE (reference sequence). V lost 3 bases and J 1 base, leaving 7 bases between the germline ends. This CDR3 contains 13 residues. In DNA, the CDR3 is TGTGCCAGCAGCTCCGGAGGCCAAGAGACCCAGTACTTC. It codes for CASSSGGQETQYF.

This sequence joins TRBV3-1 (or the pseudogene TRBV3-2) and TRBJ2-5; TRBD1 matches at 7 bases. This CDR3 spans 17 amino acids. Germline V gives CDR1 LGHDT, CDR2 YNNKEL (reference sequence). The trim removed 2 bases at V and 2 bases at J, leaving 11 bases unmatched. CDR3 sequence reads: CASSQLTGAWGQETQYF. CDR3 nucleotides: TGTGCCAGCAGCCAACTAACAGGGGCGTGGGGGCAAGAGACCCAGTACTTC.

The rearrangement links TRBV19 to TRBJ2-2; D not resolved. The V gene lost 0 bases and the J gene lost 2 bases, with 1 base spanning the gap. The CDR3 has 13 residues. Germline CDR1 and CDR2: LNHDA and SQIVND (reference sequence). The CDR3 loop is CASSIDNTGELFF. CDR3 coding DNA: TGTGCCAGTAGTATAGATAACACCGGGGAGCTGTTTTTT.

This clone was picked up one time. The V call is TRBV7-2, the J call TRBJ2-3; D not resolved. The ends were cut back, 0 bases at V and 5 bases at J, with 3 bases in the middle. Germline assignment: CDR1 SGHTA and CDR2 FQGNSA. The CDR3 spans 12 residues. CDR3 nucleotide sequence: TGTGCCAGCAGCTTAGCGTTAGATACGCAGTATTTT. This codes for CASSLALDTQYF.

This chain joins TRBV7-9 and TRBJ2-3; unclear D gene. Germline CDR1 is SEHNR and CDR2 is FQNEAQ (reference sequence). Trimming removed 2 bases from V and 0 bases from J, with 9 bases in between. The CDR3 runs 15 residues. CDR3 bases: TGTGCCAGCAGCTTAAGAACACCTAGCACAGATACGCAGTATTTT. Its protein is CASSLRTPSTDTQYF. The variable domain in full, with the rest retrieved from reference TRBV7-9 and TRBJ2-3, is DTGVSQNPRHKITKRGQNVTFRCDPISEHNRLYWYRQTLGQGPEFLTYFQNEAQLEKSRLLSDRFSAERPKGSFSTLEIQRTEQGDSAMYLCASSLRTPSTDTQYFGPGTRLTVL.

The rearrangement links TRBV12-3 or TRBV12-4 to TRBJ2-7; no reliable D call. The CDR3 runs 13 residues. The germline V and J ends were trimmed by 1 base and 0 bases, with 4 bases remaining between them. CDR3 protein: CASSLGSSYEQYF. Written as DNA, the CDR3 is TGTGCCAGCAGTTTAGGCAGCTCCTACGAGCAGTACTTC.

The V and J genes are TRBV15 and TRBJ2-5; TRBD1 or TRBD2 may be the D gene (5 bases each). CDR1 is LNHNV and CDR2 is YYDKDF in the germline V gene (reference sequence). V was pared by 1 base and J by 3 bases, with 15 bases between. The CDR3 has 16 amino acids. Written as DNA, the CDR3 is TGTGCCACCAGCAGAGGGGGGACGGTCCGCGAAGAGACCCAGTACTTC. Translated: CATSRGGTVREETQYF.

The chain has TRBV28 and TRBJ1-6, with D tentatively TRBD1 (6 bases). Trimming removed 6 bases at V and 10 bases at J, with 13 bases between. This CDR3 has 13 residues. Germline CDR1 and CDR2: MDHEN and SYDVKM. CDR3 loop: CASSNRVLSPLHF. DNA for the CDR3: TGTGCCAGCAGCAACAGGGTTCTCTCACCCCTCCACTTT.

The chain combines TRBV3-1 (or the pseudogene TRBV3-2) with TRBJ1-5; D possibly corresponds to TRBD1 (5 bases). V was pared by 0 bases and J by 6 bases, with 15 bases between. CDR3 length: 16 residues. Germline CDR1 and CDR2: LGHDT and YNNKEL (reference sequence). The CDR3 protein is CASSQEELRGGQPQHF. The CDR3 nucleotides are TGTGCCAGCAGCCAAGAAGAACTGAGGGGAGGTCAGCCCCAGCATTTT.

The chain joins TRBV4-2 to TRBJ1-2; unclear D gene. The CDR3 is made up of 15 amino acids. Trimming cost V 1 base and J 1 base, with 10 bases left between them. Germline lookup yields CDR1 LGHNA and CDR2 YNFKEQ. The DNA for the CDR3 is TGTGCCAGCAGCCAAGGATCCGCGGATAACTATGGCTACACCTTC. It translates to CASSQGSADNYGYTF.

CDR3 protein: CASSLLAGRTTGELFF. In nucleotides, the CDR3 is TGTGCCAGCAGCCTTCTAGCGGGGAGGACTACCGGGGAGCTGTTTTTT. V and J are TRBV3-1 (or the pseudogene TRBV3-2) and TRBJ2-2; 9 bases are a match to TRBD2. The CDR3 runs 16 residues. Per the germline V gene, CDR1 is LGHDT and CDR2 is YNNKEL (reference sequence). The J segment lost 5 bases and the V segment lost 4 bases, leaving 8 bases of the junction unmatched.

The rearrangement uses TRBV6-5 and TRBJ2-7; maybe TRBD1 (6 bases). Germline V gene data show CDR1 as MNHEY and CDR2 as SVGAGI. V was clipped by 2 bases and J by 2 bases, with 13 bases between them. The CDR3 runs 15 residues. The CDR3 loop is CASSYAHGQTYEQYF. CDR3 coding DNA: TGTGCCAGCAGTTACGCCCACGGACAGACCTACGAGCAGTACTTC.

The chain carries TRBV7-2 and TRBJ2-7, with TRBD2 matching 12 bases. The CDR3 loop spans 15 amino acids. V lost 5 bases, J lost 2 bases, and 4 bases stayed unmatched. Per the germline V gene, CDR1 is SGHTA and CDR2 is FQGNSA. CDR3 region: CASSPRTSGTYEQYF. CDR3 bases: TGTGCCAGCAGCCCCCGGACTAGCGGGACCTACGAGCAGTACTTC.

This chain uses TRBV5-4 with TRBJ1-2; no clear D gene. Trimming took 5 bases from V and 5 from J, leaving 19 bases between them. Germline assignment: CDR1 SGHNT and CDR2 YYREEE (reference sequence). The CDR3 spans 15 residues. The CDR3 region has the DNA TGTGCCAGCAGAGACCGGGCCCTGGGGAGTTATGGCTACACCTTC. Protein sequence: CASRDRALGSYGYTF.

V and J are TRBV7-6 and TRBJ1-2; 10 bases align to TRBD1. With V trimmed by 3 bases and J by 6 bases, 10 bases remained unmatched. The CDR3 runs to 16 residues. CDR1 is SGHVS, CDR2 FNYEAQ, per germline. Here the CDR3 DNA reads TGTGCCAGCAGCTTTCCCGGGACAGGGGATAAAAATGGCTACACCTTC. Residues: CASSFPGTGDKNGYTF.

The chain is built from TRBV29-1 and TRBJ2-1; D not certain. The ends were cut back, 6 bases at V and 6 bases at J, with 6 bases in the middle. In germline, CDR1 is SQVTM, CDR2 ANQGSEA. CDR3 length: 10 residues. The CDR3 DNA is TGCAGCGTCGGTAGCAATGAGCAGTTCTTC. This sequence encodes CSVGSNEQFF.

V gene TRBV27 combines with J gene TRBJ2-1; a possible D gene is TRBD2 (5 bases). Looked up from germline, CDR1 is MNHEY and CDR2 is SMNVEV (reference sequence). CDR3 length: 14 residues. V gave up 4 bases and J gave up 7 bases, with 14 bases separating them. The CDR3 spells CASSSPVRVNEQFF. CDR3 nucleotides: TGTGCCAGCAGTTCCCCGGTGAGGGTAAATGAGCAGTTCTTC.

The CDR3 loop reads CASSRSMDSSYEQYF. In DNA, the CDR3 is TGTGCCAGCAGTCGGAGTATGGACTCCTCCTACGAGCAGTACTTC. The chain recombines TRBV6-5 with TRBJ2-7; tentative D call: TRBD2 (5 bases). The CDR3 extends over 15 amino acids. V lost 5 bases and J lost 0, with 14 bases in between. CDR1 is MNHEY and CDR2 is SVGAGI in the germline V gene.

The rearrangement joins TRBV5-1 to TRBJ2-5; D might be TRBD2 (5 bases). Germline-derived CDR1 and CDR2 are SGHRS and YFSETQ. This CDR3 spans 15 amino acids. V lost 3 bases, J lost 4 bases, and 16 bases lay in between. The CDR3 bases are TGCGCCAGCAGCTCGCTACCGGGGAGTGGAGAGACCCAGTACTTC. Its protein product is CASSSLPGSGETQYF.

The chain uses TRBV7-6 and TRBJ2-1, with D unresolved. The CDR3 totals 15 residues. Germline CDR1 SGHVS, CDR2 FNYEAQ. V lost 3 bases and J lost 1, with 10 bases in between. CDR3 DNA: TGTGCCAGCAGCTTGGGTTCTTCGTCCTACAATGAGCAGTTCTTC. This gives the protein CASSLGSSSYNEQFF.

The chain combines TRBV5-1 with TRBJ1-4; tentative D call: TRBD1 (5 bases). The germline V and J ends were trimmed by 4 bases and 7 bases, with 14 bases remaining between them. Per germline, CDR1 SGHRS and CDR2 YFSETQ. The CDR3 is 14 amino acids. CDR3 protein: CASSQGASAEKLFF. The DNA for the CDR3 is TGCGCCAGCAGCCAAGGGGCATCGGCTGAAAAACTGTTTTTT.

This clone came up once. The V and J genes are TRBV6-1 and TRBJ2-5; either TRBD1 or TRBD2 may supply D (5 bases each). Trimming left V 6 bases short and J 1 base short, with 12 bases between. Germline V CDR1 and CDR2: MNHNS, SASEGT. The CDR3 loop spans 14 amino acids. In DNA form, the CDR3 reads TGTGCCAGCAGGCCCGGGACCTCCCAAGAGACCCAGTACTTC. It codes for CASRPGTSQETQYF.

J is TRBJ2-1 and V is TRBV6-4; TRBD1 matches at 10 bases. Germline loops: CDR1 MRHNA, CDR2 SNTAGT. The CDR3 is 14 amino acids. The junction had 6 bases not matched to a gene; V was cut back by 5 bases and J by 8 bases. In DNA form, the CDR3 reads TGTGCCAGCAGTCGGGACAGGGGAGAATATGAGCAGTTCTTC. Translating gives CASSRDRGEYEQFF.

The chain carries TRBV5-1 and TRBJ1-2; 9 positions agree with TRBD1. Germline V lookup: CDR1 SGHRS, CDR2 YFSETQ. This CDR3 comprises 13 residues. V gave up 0 bases and J gave up 8 bases; unmatched junction bases: 2. The CDR3 nucleotides read TGCGCCAGCAGCTTGGACAGGGGGCAAGGCTACACCTTC. Its translation is CASSLDRGQGYTF.

This rearrangement joins TRBV14 to TRBJ2-7; 9 bases fit TRBD2. CDR3 size: 14 residues. Germline CDR1 and CDR2: SGHDN and FVKESK. J was trimmed by 6 bases and V by 1 base; bases with no gene match: 4. CDR3 DNA: TGTGCCAGCAGCCAAGCGGGACTAGCTGGCGAGCAGTACTTC. It yields the protein CASSQAGLAGEQYF. The variable domain in full, completed from reference TRBV14 and TRBJ2-7, reads EAGVTQFPSHSVIEKGQTVTLRCDPISGHDNLYWYRRVMGKEIKFLLHFVKESKQDESGMPNNRFLAERTGGTYSTLKVQPAELEDSGVYFCASSQAGLAGEQYFGPGTRLTVT.